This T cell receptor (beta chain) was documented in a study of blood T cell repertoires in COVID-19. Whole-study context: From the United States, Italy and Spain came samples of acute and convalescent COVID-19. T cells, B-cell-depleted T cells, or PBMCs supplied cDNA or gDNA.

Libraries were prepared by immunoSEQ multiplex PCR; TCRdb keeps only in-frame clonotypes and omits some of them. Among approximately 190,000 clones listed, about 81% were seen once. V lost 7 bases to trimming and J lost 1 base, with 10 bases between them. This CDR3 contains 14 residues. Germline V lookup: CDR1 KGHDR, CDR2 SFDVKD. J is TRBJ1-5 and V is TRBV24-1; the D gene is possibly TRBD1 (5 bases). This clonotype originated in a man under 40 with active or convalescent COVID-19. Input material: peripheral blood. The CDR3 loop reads CATSHTGSNQPQHF. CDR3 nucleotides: TGTGCCACCAGCCACACAGGCAGCAATCAGCCCCAGCATTTT.